These 21 T cell receptor beta chains came from one sample sequenced in a study of blood T cell repertoires in COVID-19 (dated by TCRdb to the early 2020s). Libraries were prepared through the immunoSEQ multiplex PCR assay. TCRdb obtained this table from immuneACCESS and retained in-frame rearrangements with V and J assigned. These tables miss some clones; where compared with another copy, unresolved V genes account for less than half of the shortfall, and the remainder is unexplained. Counted in this sample were around 190,000 clones; 80% to 90% of them appeared once. Of the sample, around a tenth is held by the ten largest clones. The sequencing sample was made of PBMCs or T cells enriched from blood (not recorded which). The receptor source for this set is a man younger than 35 with acute COVID-19.

The V gene is TRBV3-1 (or the pseudogene TRBV3-2), the J gene TRBJ2-3; D unclear. The germline V and J ends were trimmed by 4 bases and 0 bases, with 8 bases remaining between them. The CDR3 consists of 14 residues. Germline V CDR1 and CDR2: LGHDT, YNNKEL (reference sequence). The CDR3 loop reads CASSRFPSTDTQYF. CDR3 nucleotide sequence: TGTGCCAGCAGCCGTTTTCCTAGCACAGATACGCAGTATTTT.

The CDR3 DNA follows: TGTGCCACCAGTGATCCCTACTTAAGCAACGAGCAGTACTTC. Translated, it gives CATSDPYLSNEQYF. This chain uses TRBV24-1 with TRBJ2-7; the D is unclear. CDR1 is KGHDR, CDR2 SFDVKD, per germline. The germline V and J ends were trimmed by 3 bases and 5 bases, with 13 bases remaining between them. This CDR3 region has 14 residues.

The chain couples TRBV30 to TRBJ2-7, with D possibly matching TRBD2 (6 bases). The CDR3 has 12 residues. Trimming pared 3 bases from V and 7 bases from J, leaving 13 bases between. Germline-derived CDR1 and CDR2 are GTSNPN and SVGIG (reference sequence). This chain's CDR3 is CAWRGTHWEQYF. CDR3 coding DNA: TGTGCCTGGAGAGGGACTCATTGGGAGCAGTACTTC.

This clone was counted once. The rearrangement links TRBV19 to TRBJ2-3; TRBD1 is a possible D gene (6 bases). The germline V gene has CDR1 LNHDA and CDR2 SQIVND (reference sequence). V lost 5 bases, J lost 4 bases, and 10 bases lay in between. This CDR3 has 13 amino acids. The CDR3 here is CASSSQGSDTQYF. The CDR3 DNA reads TGTGCCAGTAGTTCTCAGGGGTCAGATACGCAGTATTTT.

V is TRBV18 and J is TRBJ1-5; possibly TRBD1 for D (6 bases). The germline V gene encodes CDR1 KGHSH and CDR2 LQKENI. V dropped 6 bases and J dropped 0 bases, with 12 bases sitting between them. This CDR3 is built from 15 residues. The CDR3 is CASSLDSNSNQPQHF. The CDR3 DNA is TGTGCCAGCTCCTTGGACAGCAATAGCAATCAGCCCCAGCATTTT.

This chain joins TRBV29-1 and TRBJ2-3; D perhaps matches TRBD2 (5 bases). CDR3 size: 13 residues. Trimming pared 1 base from V and 2 bases from J, leaving 7 bases between. In germline, CDR1 is SQVTM, CDR2 ANQGSEA. The CDR3 is CSVEAGNTDTQYF. DNA of the CDR3: TGCAGCGTTGAAGCCGGGAACACAGATACGCAGTATTTT.

The J gene is TRBJ1-1, the V gene TRBV11-3; a weak D match, TRBD1 (5 bases). V lost 4 bases and J lost 5, with 14 bases in between. The germline gives CDR1 SGHNT, CDR2 YENEEA. The length of the CDR3 is 14 residues. This CDR3 is CASSWGGTVTEAFF. In nucleotides, the CDR3 is TGTGCCAGCAGCTGGGGGGGGACGGTAACTGAAGCTTTCTTT.

The table lists this clone with a count of one. The chain has TRBV4-3 and TRBJ2-1; 11 bases line up with TRBD2. The ends lost 0 bases at V and 5 bases at J; junction bases unmatched: 3. The V gene's germline CDR1 is LGHNA and CDR2 YSLEER. The CDR3 runs 16 residues. CDR3 sequence reads: CASSQEPSGRHNEQFF. As DNA, the CDR3 is TGCGCCAGCAGCCAAGAGCCTAGCGGGAGGCACAATGAGCAGTTCTTC.

This clone was recorded once. The chain is built from TRBV24-1 and TRBJ2-1, with TRBD1 identical over 10 bases. V was clipped by 2 bases and J by 8 bases; unmatched bases: 5. This CDR3 comprises 15 residues. Per germline, CDR1 KGHDR and CDR2 SFDVKD. The DNA for the CDR3 is TGTGCCACCAGTGATTCCGGACAGGGGGGGGATGAGCAGTTCTTC. The encoded protein is CATSDSGQGGDEQFF.

V gene TRBV28 combines with J gene TRBJ1-1; perhaps TRBD1 as D (6 bases). Germline CDR1 reads MDHEN; CDR2 reads SYDVKM. This CDR3 region has 14 residues. Trimming removed 3 bases at V and 4 bases at J, with 12 bases between. CDR3 DNA sequence: TGTGCCAGCAGTTTGACAGGTCATGGCACTGAAGCTTTCTTT. Encoded protein: CASSLTGHGTEAFF.

This chain links TRBV11-2 with TRBJ1-1; no definite D call. The CDR3 is 14 amino acids. V shed 5 bases and J shed 3 bases, with 13 bases lying between them. Germline CDR1 and CDR2: SGHAT and FQNNGV. CDR3: CASSLIGRDTEAFF. The CDR3, as DNA: TGTGCCAGCAGCCTAATAGGGCGGGACACTGAAGCTTTCTTT.

The rearrangement joins TRBV4-1 to TRBJ2-5, with D perhaps matching TRBD1 (8 bases). The CDR3 spans 15 residues. V dropped 5 bases and J dropped 4 bases, with 17 bases sitting between them. Germline CDR1 MGHRA, CDR2 YSYEKL. The CDR3 nucleotides are TGCGCCAGCAGCACTTCGGACAGGGAGGGAGAGACCCAGTACTTC. This encodes CASSTSDREGETQYF.

The V gene is TRBV28, the J gene TRBJ2-7; D is possibly TRBD1 (7 bases). Trimming took off 3 bases at V and 4 bases at J, with 19 bases between the two ends. The CDR3 is made up of 16 amino acids. Germline V CDR1 and CDR2: MDHEN, SYDVKM. The CDR3, as DNA: TGTGCCAGCAGTTTTCTATTGAGACAGGGAGGTTACGAGCAGTACTTC. Its translation is CASSFLLRQGGYEQYF.

This rearrangement joins TRBV18 to TRBJ2-1; 8 bases line up with TRBD2. After removal of 6 bases from V and 10 bases from J, the junction contained 11 bases not matched to a gene. This CDR3 region has 14 residues. Germline-derived CDR1 and CDR2 are KGHSH and LQKENI. CDR3 amino acids: CASSQRAGEEEQFF. CDR3 in DNA: TGTGCCAGCTCGCAGCGAGCGGGAGAGGAAGAGCAGTTCTTC.

A word on this clone: Other DNA sequences in the sample encode the same CDR3. The genes are TRBV29-1 and TRBJ1-1, with TRBD1 identical over 11 bases. Germline trimming cut 3 bases from V and 5 bases from J; bases unmatched to any gene: 2. Germline-derived CDR1 and CDR2 are SQVTM and ANQGSEA. The CDR3 runs to 13 residues. The CDR3 reads CSVEGDRGTEAFF. For the CDR3, the DNA is TGCAGCGTTGAGGGGGACAGGGGGACTGAAGCTTTCTTT. The full variable domain, in which reference TRBV29-1 and TRBJ1-1 provide the parts outside the CDR3, is SAVISQKPSRDICQRGTSLTIQCQVDSQVTMMFWYRQQPGQSLTLIATANQGSEATYESGFVIDKFPISRPNLTFSTLTVSNMSPEDSSIYLCSVEGDRGTEAFFGQGTRLTVV.

The rearrangement uses TRBV9 and TRBJ1-2; 9 bases line up with TRBD1. The germline CDR1 and CDR2 sequences are SGDLS and YYNGEE. V was clipped by 4 bases and J by 0 bases; unmatched bases: 4. This CDR3 is 15 amino acids long. The CDR3 here is CASSLTGGTNYGYTF. The DNA for the CDR3 is TGTGCCAGCAGCTTGACAGGGGGAACTAACTATGGCTACACCTTC.

V is TRBV19 and J is TRBJ1-6; 7 bases map to TRBD1. From germline, CDR1 is LNHDA and CDR2 SQIVND (reference sequence). This CDR3 has 13 amino acids. V was pared by 7 bases and J by 7 bases, with 4 bases of the junction left unmatched. The CDR3 region is CASNDRANSPLHF. CDR3 DNA sequence: TGTGCCAGTAACGACAGGGCGAATTCACCCCTCCACTTT.

The chain carries TRBV24-1 and TRBJ2-2; 7 bases fit TRBD1. Germline V gene lookup returns CDR1 KGHDR and CDR2 SFDVKD. V trimming: 4 bases; J trimming: 1 base; junction bases outside the gene matches: 5. The CDR3 sequence is 16 residues long. The CDR3, as DNA: TGTGCCACCAGTGACACCGGGACAGAGAACACCGGGGAGCTGTTTTTT. This gives the protein CATSDTGTENTGELFF.

The rearrangement joins TRBV27 to TRBJ1-1; D is perhaps TRBD1 (5 bases). This CDR3 has 15 residues. Germline assignment: CDR1 MNHEY and CDR2 SMNVEV (reference sequence). The V and J ends lost 2 bases and 0 bases respectively, with 10 bases between them. Here the CDR3 DNA reads TGTGCCAGCAGTTTAAGAGGACACCTGAACACTGAAGCTTTCTTT. Residues: CASSLRGHLNTEAFF.

This clone appeared once. CDR3 nucleotide sequence: TGCGCCAGCAGCTTTGGGACCGGAGGGCATACGCAGTATTTT. This translates into CASSFGTGGHTQYF. The chain joins TRBV5-1 to TRBJ2-3, with D perhaps TRBD2 (6 bases). The CDR3 is made up of 14 amino acids. Trimming stripped 2 bases from V and 7 bases from J, with 14 bases between. Per germline, CDR1 SGHRS and CDR2 YFSETQ.

This chain links TRBV19 with TRBJ1-2; a possible D gene is TRBD1 (6 bases). The CDR3 totals 16 residues. The germline CDR1 and CDR2 sequences are LNHDA and SQIVND (reference sequence). The V end lost 4 bases, the J end lost 6 bases, and 21 bases lay between the germline ends. The CDR3 DNA follows: TGTGCCAGTAGTAGACCGGCGGCGGGGGCGCAGGATGGCTACACCTTC. Translation gives CASSRPAAGAQDGYTF.